The 12 T cell receptor beta chains presented below share a single source sample, sequenced in a study of T-cell reconstitution after alpha-beta-depleted transplantation in children. Preparation of the TCRbeta library was carried out with unique molecular identifiers. TCRdb re-analysed the PCR reads in MiXCR, keeping a single row per CDR3 protein. This table holds some 440,000 distinct CDR3 sequences, 15% to 20% found once. Sequencing was performed on PBMCs, mostly from graft donor cells, taken 360 days after TCRalphabeta/CD19-depleted stem cell transplant. The receptors were sampled from a boy under three years old who had a stem cell transplant for Wiskott-Aldrich syndrome, so the T cells may come from the graft donor.

This clonotype was seen a handful of times. V gene TRBV27 combines with J gene TRBJ2-1, with 13 nucleotides matching TRBD2. J gave up 6 bases and V 6 bases, and 8 bases lay outside the gene matches. Germline assignment: CDR1 MNHEY and CDR2 SMNVEV (reference sequence). The CDR3 extends over 16 amino acids. The CDR3 is CASSSRLAGGLNEQFF. CDR3 bases: TGTGCCAGCAGCTCACGACTAGCGGGAGGCCTCAATGAGCAGTTCTTC.

This clonotype was picked up a small number of times. The V gene is TRBV5-6, the J gene TRBJ1-2; D not resolved. Trimming pared 2 bases from V and 8 bases from J, leaving 16 bases between. Germline CDR1 is SGHDT and CDR2 is YYEEEE. The CDR3 is made up of 14 amino acids. The CDR3 spells CASSFSREASGYTF. CDR3 DNA sequence: TGTGCCAGCAGCTTTTCCCGGGAGGCTTCGGGCTACACCTTC.

The chain uses TRBV7-2 and TRBJ2-7, with D possibly being TRBD2 (6 bases). V was shortened by 6 bases and J by 3 bases, with 18 bases between the two germline ends. Germline V lookup: CDR1 SGHTA, CDR2 FQGNSA. This CDR3 contains 15 residues. The CDR3 DNA reads TGTGCCAGCAGTCTCACCTCCGGGACTTTCTACGAGCAGTACTTC. This sequence encodes CASSLTSGTFYEQYF.

This clonotype was counted a few times. The V and J genes are TRBV6-5 and TRBJ2-7, with D possibly TRBD2 on 7 matching bases. The CDR3 sequence is 14 residues long. In germline, CDR1 is MNHEY, CDR2 SVGAGI. Trimming shortened V by 4 bases and J by 2 bases, and 12 bases separated the two germline ends. The CDR3: CASSFRGGPYEQYF. The CDR3 DNA sequence: TGTGCCAGCAGTTTCCGCGGGGGCCCCTACGAGCAGTACTTC.

The table lists this clonotype with a few counts. V is TRBV6-1 and J is TRBJ2-7; the D gene could be TRBD1 or TRBD2 (5 bases each). The V gene's germline CDR1 is MNHNS and CDR2 SASEGT. Trimming took off 2 bases at V and 2 bases at J, with 7 bases between the two ends. The CDR3 is 13 amino acids. CDR3 in DNA: TGTGCCAGCAGTGAAAGGGGACCCTACGAGCAGTACTTC. This gives the protein CASSERGPYEQYF.

This clonotype has ten or more counts. This chain links TRBV4-3 with TRBJ2-5, with D tentatively TRBD1 (5 bases). This CDR3 has 13 residues. With 4 bases removed from V and 5 bases from J, the gap between germline ends came to 11 bases. Germline V gene lookup returns CDR1 LGHNA and CDR2 YSLEER. CDR3 amino acids: CASSLGDEETQYF. DNA for the CDR3: TGCGCCAGCAGCCTAGGGGATGAGGAGACCCAGTACTTC.

This clonotype has a count of ten or more. The chain carries TRBV9 and TRBJ2-3; the D gene is possibly TRBD1 (5 bases). The V end was cut by 0 bases, the J end by 6 bases, with 20 bases between. CDR1 is SGDLS, CDR2 YYNGEE, per germline. CDR3 length equals 17 residues. DNA of the CDR3: TGTGCCAGCAGCGTAGATCCTCCAGGGCTAACGAGGGATACGCAGTATTTT. Its translation is CASSVDPPGLTRDTQYF.

The chain recombines TRBV27 with TRBJ2-7, with 7 positions matching TRBD2. Germline CDR1 MNHEY, CDR2 SMNVEV (reference sequence). This CDR3 contains 14 residues. Losses at the gene ends were 8 bases for V and 0 bases for J; bases not matched to a gene: 7. CDR3 in DNA: TGTGCCAGCCGGCGGGGGAAAACCTCCTACGAGCAGTACTTC. Amino acid sequence: CASRRGKTSYEQYF.

This chain links TRBV4-3 with TRBJ2-1, with D uncertain. Looked up from germline, CDR1 is LGHNA and CDR2 is YSLEER. Trimming pared 3 bases from V and 0 bases from J, leaving 12 bases between. This CDR3 region has 16 residues. CDR3 nucleotides: TGCGCCAGCAGCCATATCCGTGTGAGCTCCTACAATGAGCAGTTCTTC. This gives the protein CASSHIRVSSYNEQFF.

This clonotype has only a few counts. The chain combines TRBV5-1 with TRBJ2-1; 8 positions match TRBD1. V lost 4 bases and J lost 5; bases outside the gene matches: 8. CDR3 length equals 15 residues. The V gene's germline CDR1 is SGHRS and CDR2 YFSETQ. CDR3 nucleotides: TGCGCCAGCAGCCCAACAGGGGGAAGGGACAATGAGCAGTTCTTC. Translating gives CASSPTGGRDNEQFF. The complete variable domain, with remaining parts taken from reference TRBV5-1 and TRBJ2-1, reads KAGVTQTPRYLIKTRGQQVTLSCSPISGHRSVSWYQQTPGQGLQFLFEYFSETQRNKGNFPGRFSGRQFSNSRSEMNVSTLELGDSALYLCASSPTGGRDNEQFFGPGTRLTVL.

The chain has TRBV5-1 and TRBJ2-1, with D unresolved. Deletions cut 0 bases from V and 0 bases from J, with 7 bases between. This CDR3 is 15 amino acids long. Germline lookup yields CDR1 SGHRS and CDR2 YFSETQ. CDR3 DNA: TGCGCCAGCAGCTTGGACCCTAGCTCCTACAATGAGCAGTTCTTC. Its protein product is CASSLDPSSYNEQFF. Based on the CDR3 plus reference TRBV5-1 and TRBJ2-1, the full variable domain is KAGVTQTPRYLIKTRGQQVTLSCSPISGHRSVSWYQQTPGQGLQFLFEYFSETQRNKGNFPGRFSGRQFSNSRSEMNVSTLELGDSALYLCASSLDPSSYNEQFFGPGTRLTVL.

The chain couples TRBV14 to TRBJ1-6; tentative D call: TRBD1 (6 bases). Between the trimmed V and J ends, which lost 1 base and 7 bases, there was a span of 14 bases. Germline lookup yields CDR1 SGHDN and CDR2 FVKESK. The CDR3 runs 16 residues. CDR3: CASSQAGKRGNSPLHF. The CDR3 DNA reads as TGTGCCAGCAGCCAAGCAGGGAAGAGGGGGAATTCACCCCTCCACTTT.